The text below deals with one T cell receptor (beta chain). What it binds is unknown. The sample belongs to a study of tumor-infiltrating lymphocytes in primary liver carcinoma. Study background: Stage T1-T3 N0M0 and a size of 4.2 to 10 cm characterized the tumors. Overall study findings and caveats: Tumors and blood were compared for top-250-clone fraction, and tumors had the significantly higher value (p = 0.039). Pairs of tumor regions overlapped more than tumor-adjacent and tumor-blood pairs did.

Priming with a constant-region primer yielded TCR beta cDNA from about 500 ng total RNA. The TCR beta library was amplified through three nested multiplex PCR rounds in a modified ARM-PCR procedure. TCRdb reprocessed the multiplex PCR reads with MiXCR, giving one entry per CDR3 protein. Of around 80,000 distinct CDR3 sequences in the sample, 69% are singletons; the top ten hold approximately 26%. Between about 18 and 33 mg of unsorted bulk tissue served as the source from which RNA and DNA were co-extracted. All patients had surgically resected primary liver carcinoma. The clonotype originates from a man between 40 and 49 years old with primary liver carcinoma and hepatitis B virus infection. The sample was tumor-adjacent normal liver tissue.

The CDR3 spells CAWSLPGLAGRYEQYF. In DNA, the CDR3 is TGTGCCTGGAGTCTTCCAGGACTAGCGGGAAGATACGAGCAGTACTTC. This chain connects TRBV30 to TRBJ2-7; 12 nucleotides agree with TRBD2. The germline CDR1 and CDR2 sequences are GTSNPN and SVGIG (reference sequence). The CDR3 consists of 16 residues. J lost 4 bases, V lost 2 bases, and 9 bases had no gene match.